What follows are 4 T cell receptor beta chains derived from one specimen sequenced in a study of CD8+CD57+ T cells in acquired aplastic anemia. CDR3 and TCR beta VDJ profiling relied on a genomic DNA template. TCRdb itself ran the reads through MiXCR, one entry per CDR3 protein. The table lists 120,000 or so distinct CDR3 sequences, 48% of them singletons. Sequenced input: sorted CD4+, CD8+, or CD8+CD57+ T cells (not recorded which) from PBMCs. These receptor sequences come from a human donor in good health, serving as a control.

V gene TRBV6-2 or TRBV6-3 combines with J gene TRBJ2-5, with D perhaps matching TRBD1 (5 bases). The length of the CDR3 is 16 residues. Trimming took 2 bases from V and 9 from J, leaving 22 bases between them. Germline CDR1 is MNHEY and CDR2 is SVGEGT. In DNA, the CDR3 is TGTGCCAGCAGTTACATTGACAGTGGTTTAGGGATGGCCCAGTACTTC. Protein sequence: CASSYIDSGLGMAQYF.

The V call is TRBV6-1, the J call TRBJ2-7; D is possibly TRBD1 or TRBD2 (5 bases each). CDR1 MNHNS and CDR2 SASEGT come from the germline V gene. This CDR3 region has 14 residues. Trimming shortened V by 6 bases and J by 2 bases, and 14 bases separated the two germline ends. CDR3 coding DNA: TGTGCCAGCAGCTCCCGGGACGGGGCCTACGAGCAGTACTTC. Amino acids: CASSSRDGAYEQYF.

The chain joins TRBV20-1 to TRBJ2-3, with 10 positions matching TRBD2. There are 14 residues in the CDR3. V was pared by 4 bases and J by 5 bases, with 6 bases of the junction left unmatched. Germline CDR1 and CDR2: DFQATT and SNEGSKA (reference sequence). The DNA for the CDR3 is TGCAGTGCTAAAAAGCGGGGGGGCTTAGATACGCAGTATTTT. This codes for CSAKKRGGLDTQYF.

This clonotype was recorded many times. This rearrangement joins TRBV6-2 or TRBV6-3 to TRBJ1-1, with 10 bases identical to TRBD1. The ends lost 2 bases at V and 1 base at J; junction bases unmatched: 10. The CDR3 runs 18 residues. Germline assignment: CDR1 MNHEY and CDR2 SVGEGT. In DNA, the CDR3 is TGTGCCAGCAGTTACCGTCAGCCGGGACAGGGGAAGAACACTGAAGCTTTCTTT. Its translation is CASSYRQPGQGKNTEAFF.